Presented here are 17 T cell receptor beta chains from one specimen sequenced in a study of identical twins (dated by TCRdb to 2015 to 2016). Receptors were amplified or captured by 5' RACE. TCRdb lists the instrument as Illumina HiSeq 2000. The public reads were reprocessed in TCRdb via fastp at Q25 and MiXCR, keeping in-frame beta chains. CDR3 protein sequences are deduplicated, and each keeps its most common genes and DNA. In this sample the table shows nearly 650,000 distinct CDR3 sequences, 7.1% of which occur a single time. The top ten clones comprise 1.6% of the sample. The sample also formed part of further work on yellow fever vaccine responses in identical twins.

The sequenced sample consisted of PBMCs. The source of these receptors is a woman younger than 35 in good health.

The chain is built from TRBV3-1 and TRBJ2-3, with D uncertain. Trimming took off 4 bases at V and 5 bases at J, with 13 bases between the two ends. This CDR3 is 14 amino acids long. The germline V gene encodes CDR1 LGHDT and CDR2 YNNKEL (reference sequence). The CDR3 sequence: CASSLPTNVDTQYF. The CDR3 DNA follows: TGTGCCAGCAGCCTCCCGACAAATGTAGATACGCAGTATTTT.

CDR3 protein: CSVDFGLANYGYTF. For the CDR3, the DNA is TGCAGCGTTGATTTCGGACTCGCTAACTATGGCTACACCTTC. The genes are TRBV29-1 and TRBJ1-2; the D is unclear. Per the germline V gene, CDR1 is SQVTM and CDR2 is ANQGSEA. V was clipped by 3 bases and J by 0 bases, with 11 bases between them. This CDR3 is built from 14 residues.

CDR3: CASSLTGVGANVLTF. Written as DNA, the CDR3 is TGTGCCAGCAGCCTAACAGGGGTTGGGGCCAACGTCCTGACTTTC. V usage is TRBV3-1 and J usage is TRBJ2-6; 7 positions match TRBD1. Germline V gene data show CDR1 as LGHDT and CDR2 as YNNKEL (reference sequence). V dropped 4 bases and J dropped 3; count of bases not matched to a gene: 3. The CDR3 has 15 residues.

This rearrangement joins TRBV5-4 to TRBJ2-5, with D unresolved. The V end was cut by 0 bases, the J end by 10 bases, with 13 bases between. This CDR3 contains 13 residues. The germline gives CDR1 SGHNT, CDR2 YYREEE (reference sequence). CDR3 sequence reads: CASSLGPNGDQYF. The CDR3 bases are TGTGCCAGCAGCTTGGGGCCTAATGGCGACCAGTACTTC.

This clonotype has more than one count but fewer than ten. V is TRBV6-1 and J is TRBJ1-6; no reliable D call. This CDR3 has 15 amino acids. V dropped 6 bases and J dropped 3 bases, with 12 bases sitting between them. Germline loops: CDR1 MNHNS, CDR2 SASEGT. This CDR3 is CASRRDGLYNSPLHF. The CDR3 DNA follows: TGTGCCAGCAGGCGGGATGGGCTCTATAATTCACCCCTCCACTTT.

The chain is built from TRBV5-6 and TRBJ1-5; maybe TRBD1 (5 bases). Deletions cut 6 bases from V and 5 bases from J, with 15 bases between. This CDR3 spans 14 amino acids. Germline V CDR1 and CDR2: SGHDT, YYEEEE. CDR3 sequence: CASKDSRGDQPQHF. The CDR3 nucleotides are TGTGCCAGCAAGGACTCCCGGGGCGATCAGCCCCAGCATTTT.

This clonotype was seen repeatedly, ten times or more. This chain links TRBV15 with TRBJ2-2; a weak D match, TRBD2 (6 bases). The CDR3 extends over 18 amino acids. Germline CDR1 LNHNV, CDR2 YYDKDF (reference sequence). Trimming shortened V by 1 base and J by 4 bases, and 19 bases separated the two germline ends. The CDR3 loop is CATSRAPPGAEGTGELFF. The CDR3 DNA reads as TGTGCCACCAGCAGAGCCCCCCCCGGAGCGGAGGGCACCGGGGAGCTGTTTTTT.

This clonotype was seen a handful of times. For the CDR3, the DNA is TGCGCCAGCAGCTTGGATTTTGGGAGTTCACCCCTCCACTTT. Amino acid sequence: CASSLDFGSSPLHF. J is TRBJ1-6 and V is TRBV5-1; D is unclear. V was trimmed by 0 bases and J by 9 bases, leaving 10 bases between them. The V gene's germline CDR1 is SGHRS and CDR2 YFSETQ. CDR3 size: 14 residues.

The CDR3 bases are TGTGCCAGCAGCCAAGACGTTGTAGTCACTGAAGCTTTCTTT. Amino acids: CASSQDVVVTEAFF. V is TRBV3-1 and J is TRBJ1-1; no clear D gene. Trimming stripped 0 bases from V and 4 bases from J, with 9 bases between. The CDR3 runs 14 residues. The V gene's germline CDR1 is LGHDT and CDR2 YNNKEL (reference sequence).

This clonotype was counted at least ten times. The chain couples TRBV12-3 or TRBV12-4 to TRBJ1-4; possible D gene TRBD1, 6 bases. This CDR3 contains 14 residues. Trimming removed 3 bases from V and 8 bases from J, with 13 bases in between. This CDR3 is CASSFGGPLEKLFF. CDR3 DNA sequence: TGTGCCAGCAGTTTTGGGGGGCCCTTGGAAAAACTGTTTTTT.

This clonotype was counted many times. The rearrangement links TRBV5-6 to TRBJ2-1; 16 nucleotides agree with TRBD2. V shed 3 bases and J 7 bases; nucleotides not matched to a gene: 7. The CDR3 is 17 residues long. Per the germline V gene, CDR1 is SGHDT and CDR2 is YYEEEE. This CDR3 reads CASSWGPGLAGGNEQFF. Written as DNA, the CDR3 is TGTGCCAGCAGCTGGGGGCCGGGACTAGCGGGAGGGAATGAGCAGTTCTTC.

Turning to this clonotype: A junction end diverges from the germline sequence, so it may reflect a read error. J is TRBJ2-3 and V is TRBV12-3 or TRBV12-4; D perhaps matches TRBD1 (6 bases). The CDR3 is 12 amino acids. This chain's CDR3 is CASSPPGHPQYF. CDR3 DNA sequence: TGTGCCAGCAGCCCACCGGGACACCCGCAATATTTT.

This clonotype was recorded many times. The chain uses TRBV5-1 and TRBJ1-5, with unresolved D. Trimming pared 5 bases from V and 4 bases from J, leaving 10 bases between. The CDR3 consists of 13 residues. CDR1 is SGHRS and CDR2 is YFSETQ in the germline V gene. Here the CDR3 reads CASSRSGNQPQHF. The CDR3 region has the DNA TGCGCCAGCAGTCGATCCGGAAATCAGCCCCAGCATTTT.

This clonotype was picked up many times. V and J are TRBV15 and TRBJ1-1, with 7 positions matching TRBD1. This CDR3 region has 14 residues. Germline trimming cut 0 bases from V and 11 bases from J; bases unmatched to any gene: 9. The germline V gene encodes CDR1 LNHNV and CDR2 YYDKDF (reference sequence). The CDR3 nucleotides read TGTGCCACCAGCAGAGAGCGACAGGGATGGTCCGCTTTCTTT. This translates into CATSRERQGWSAFF. The full variable domain, with the rest looked up from reference TRBV15 and TRBJ1-1, is DAMVIQNPRYQVTQFGKPVTLSCSQTLNHNVMYWYQQKSSQAPKLLFHYYDKDFNNEADTPDNFQSRRPNTSFCFLDIRSPGLGDTAMYLCATSRERQGWSAFFGQGTRLTVV.

V gene TRBV11-2 combines with J gene TRBJ2-7, with 7 positions matching TRBD1. Germline V lookup: CDR1 SGHAT, CDR2 FQNNGV. There are 14 residues in the CDR3. After removal of 5 bases from V and 3 bases from J, the junction contained 7 bases not matched to a gene. CDR3 amino acids: CASSQGRQGYEQYV. CDR3 DNA: TGTGCCAGCAGCCAGGGCAGACAGGGCTACGAGCAGTACGTC.

The genes are TRBV20-1 and TRBJ2-5, with 9 bases fitting TRBD2. J lost 4 bases, V lost 5 bases, and 8 bases had no gene match. Germline values: CDR1 DFQATT, CDR2 SNEGSKA (reference sequence). The CDR3 consists of 14 residues. Here the CDR3 DNA reads TGCAGTGCTGGTCCGGGACTAGCCGGAGAGACCCAGTACTTC. Translating gives CSAGPGLAGETQYF.

At least ten counts were recorded for this clonotype. This chain joins TRBV24-1 and TRBJ2-2; 8 nucleotides line up with TRBD1. CDR3 size: 15 residues. CDR1 KGHDR and CDR2 SFDVKD come from the germline V gene. The ends lost 4 bases at V and 3 bases at J; junction bases unmatched: 3. The CDR3 bases are TGTGCCACCAGTGAGGGACAGGCCCACACCGGGGAGCTGTTTTTT. Translating it yields CATSEGQAHTGELFF.